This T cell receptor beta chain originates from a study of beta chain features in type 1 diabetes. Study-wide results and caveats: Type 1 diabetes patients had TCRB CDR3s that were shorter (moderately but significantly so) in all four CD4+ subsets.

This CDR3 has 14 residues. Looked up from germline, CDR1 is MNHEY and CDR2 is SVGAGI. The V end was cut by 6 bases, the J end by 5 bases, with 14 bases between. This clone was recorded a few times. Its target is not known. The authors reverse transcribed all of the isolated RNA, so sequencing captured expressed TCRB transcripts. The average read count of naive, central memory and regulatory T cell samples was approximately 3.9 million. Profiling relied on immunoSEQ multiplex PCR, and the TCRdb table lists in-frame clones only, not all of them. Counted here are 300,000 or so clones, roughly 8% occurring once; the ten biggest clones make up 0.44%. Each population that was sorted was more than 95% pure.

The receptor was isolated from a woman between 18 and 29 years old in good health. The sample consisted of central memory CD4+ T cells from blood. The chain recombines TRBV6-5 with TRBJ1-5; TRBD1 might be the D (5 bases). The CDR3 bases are TGTGCCAGCAGCGGGACTTTCGGGTATCAGCCCCAGCATTTT. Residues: CASSGTFGYQPQHF.